The present T cell receptor (beta chain) was sequenced within a study of blood T cell repertoires in COVID-19. Turning to the study itself: Acute and convalescent COVID-19 specimens originated in the United States, Italy and Spain.

This clone has only a few counts. Sequencing was performed with immunoSEQ multiplex PCR; in TCRdb, only in-frame clones are kept and a portion is missing. This table holds approximately 140,000 clones, about 82% found once. Germline CDR1 MNHEY, CDR2 SVGEGT. The length of the CDR3 is 14 residues. The V end lost 2 bases, the J end lost 5 bases, and 10 bases lay between the germline ends. The sample comprised peripheral blood. This TCR was sampled from a woman aged 60-75 years with acute or convalescent COVID-19. The rearrangement uses TRBV6-2 or TRBV6-3 and TRBJ1-5; D not certain. The CDR3 sequence: CASSYDPRDQPQHF. In DNA form, the CDR3 reads TGTGCCAGCAGTTACGATCCGAGGGATCAGCCCCAGCATTTT.